Each of the 10 T cell receptor beta chains below was sequenced from the same sample in a study of T cell responses to AZD1222 COVID-19 vaccine. The table came from immunoSEQ multiplex PCR; TCRdb's copy has only in-frame clones and leaves some out. Of about 140,000 clones in the sample, around 92% were seen once. Specimen: peripheral blood, collected 28 days after the second AZD1222 dose. These receptors originate from an adult who received the AZD1222 COVID-19 vaccine.

The J gene is TRBJ1-5, the V gene TRBV3-1 (or the pseudogene TRBV3-2); tentatively, D is TRBD1 (6 bases). Germline V lookup: CDR1 LGHDT, CDR2 YNNKEL (reference sequence). V was pared by 4 bases and J by 1 base, with 14 bases between. There are 16 residues in the CDR3. CDR3 coding DNA: TGTGCCAGCAGCCCCGGGGGGGGCTGGAGCAATCAGCCCCAGCATTTT. Protein: CASSPGGGWSNQPQHF.

This rearrangement joins TRBV28 to TRBJ2-7; 9 nucleotides match TRBD1. Germline assignment: CDR1 MDHEN and CDR2 SYDVKM. V lost 6 bases and J lost 7; bases outside the gene matches: 19. This CDR3 region has 17 residues. CDR3 nucleotides: TGTGCCAGCAGCCCACAGGGACAGGGCGCGATGTCGGGGGAGCAGTACTTC. It encodes CASSPQGQGAMSGEQYF.

The chain carries TRBV10-3 and TRBJ2-7; D perhaps matches TRBD2 (7 bases). V was shortened by 5 bases and J by 1 base, with 12 bases between the two germline ends. Germline V lookup: CDR1 ENHRY, CDR2 SYGVKD. The CDR3 sequence is 14 residues long. The CDR3 DNA is TGTGCCATCAGTTCGGAGGGGGGGTCCTACGAGCAGTACTTC. Translated, it gives CAISSEGGSYEQYF.

The chain employs TRBV6-5 and TRBJ2-3, with D perhaps TRBD1 (5 bases). V lost 1 base to trimming and J lost 1 base, with 12 bases between them. CDR1 is MNHEY, CDR2 SVGAGI, per germline. This CDR3 comprises 16 residues. CDR3 sequence (DNA): TGTGCCAGCAGTTACTATCGGGTAGGGGGCACAGATACGCAGTATTTT. It codes for CASSYYRVGGTDTQYF.

The chain carries TRBV29-1 and TRBJ1-1, with D possibly TRBD1 on 5 matching bases. The CDR3 covers 13 residues. Germline V gene sequence: CDR1 SQVTM, CDR2 ANQGSEA. Trimming removed 2 bases at V and 4 bases at J, with 11 bases between. CDR3 coding DNA: TGCAGCGTTGAAACTCCGAGGGGCACTGAAGCTTTCTTT. This encodes CSVETPRGTEAFF.

The chain recombines TRBV28 with TRBJ2-7; unclear D gene. The CDR3 consists of 13 residues. Trimming took off 2 bases at V and 1 base at J, with 6 bases between the two ends. The germline CDR1 and CDR2 sequences are MDHEN and SYDVKM. The chain's CDR3 is CASSLLGSYEQYF. CDR3 bases: TGTGCCAGCAGTTTACTGGGATCCTACGAGCAGTACTTC.

This clone was counted once. This chain links TRBV2 with TRBJ1-2, with TRBD1 identical over 10 bases. This CDR3 spans 17 amino acids. CDR1 is SNHLY, CDR2 FYNNEI, per germline. Germline trimming cut 4 bases from V and 1 base from J; bases unmatched to any gene: 9. CDR3 sequence: CASSASGTGEFNYGYTF. The CDR3 nucleotides read TGTGCCAGCAGTGCGTCCGGGACAGGGGAATTTAACTATGGCTACACCTTC.

The chain employs TRBV10-2 and TRBJ2-7, with D hard to call. The V gene's germline CDR1 is WSHSY and CDR2 SAAADI. This CDR3 is built from 11 residues. The V gene lost 3 bases and the J gene lost 3 bases, with 3 bases spanning the gap. The CDR3 nucleotides read TGCGCCAGCAGTGACAACTACGAGCAGTACTTC. Translation: CASSDNYEQYF.

This chain joins TRBV19 and TRBJ2-2; D is unclear. The CDR3 consists of 12 residues. Trimming took 5 bases from V and 6 from J, leaving 7 bases between them. CDR1 is LNHDA and CDR2 is SQIVND in the germline V gene (reference sequence). The CDR3 here is CASSALSGELFF. CDR3 coding DNA: TGTGCCAGTAGTGCGCTCTCCGGGGAGCTGTTTTTT.

This clone was picked up one time. The CDR3: CASSPRVGYTGELFF. CDR3 coding DNA: TGTGCCAGTAGTCCCAGGGTAGGGTACACCGGGGAGCTGTTTTTT. The chain combines TRBV19 with TRBJ2-2; TRBD1 might be the D (5 bases). The CDR3 consists of 15 residues. V lost 5 bases and J lost 3, with 13 bases in between. Germline CDR1 is LNHDA and CDR2 is SQIVND (reference sequence).